This is a list of T cell receptor beta chains from one sample in a study of T-cell memory formation after mild COVID-19. One entry per CDR3 protein, called by TCRdb with MiXCR from the 5' RACE reads. The sample yields 200,000 to 300,000 distinct CDR3 sequences, around 17% seen once. Source material: PBMCs or a T cell subset sorted from them (not recorded which). Source of these receptors: a man between 18 and 35 years old who had mild COVID-19 (a few samples of this study predate the infection). Cell type and time point are not known. CDR3s include the opening cysteine and the closing phenylalanine or tryptophan. D genes are given only for firm matches. Size tells how often a clone was seen (once, few, many) or the class of an expanded clone, and some rows leave it out.

TRBD1 | TRBJ2-3 | TRBV6-4 | few | CASSLTGTGMQYF | TGTGCCAGCAGCCTAACCGGGACAGGGATGCAGTATTTT
NA | TRBJ1-5 | TRBV19 | NA | CASSLLGGSNQPQHF | TGTGCCAGTAGTCTCCTCGGGGGGAGCAATCAGCCCCAGCATTTT
NA | TRBJ1-2 | TRBV10-2 | few | CASRDGEGYTF | TGCGCCAGCAGAGATGGGGAGGGCTACACCTTC
NA | TRBJ1-2 | TRBV27 | NA | CASRGGDRDYGYTF | TGTGCCAGCAGGGGCGGGGATCGGGACTATGGCTACACCTTC
TRBD1 | TRBJ1-5 | TRBV28 | few | CASRKQGLERQPQHF | TGTGCCAGCAGGAAACAGGGGTTAGAGCGTCAGCCCCAGCATTTT
NA | TRBJ2-1 | TRBV7-9 | NA | CASSTTWDTYNEQFF | TGTGCCAGCAGCACGACCTGGGACACCTACAATGAGCAGTTCTTC
TRBD1 | TRBJ2-7 | TRBV5-1 | NA | CASSLAGQFYEQYF | TGCGCCAGCAGCTTGGCGGGACAGTTCTACGAGCAGTACTTC
NA | TRBJ1-4 | TRBV12-3/TRBV12-4 | NA | CASSSWAWGEKLFF | TGTGCCAGCAGTTCCTGGGCGTGGGGGGAAAAACTGTTTTTT
NA | TRBJ2-5 | TRBV28 | NA | CASSLWTGPEETQYF | TGTGCCAGCAGTTTATGGACAGGCCCCGAAGAGACCCAGTACTTC
NA | TRBJ1-1 | TRBV21-1 | NA | CASSPVICTEAFF | TGTGCCAGCAGCCCCGTAATCTGCACTGAAGCTTTCTTT
NA | TRBJ2-1 | TRBV7-8 | few | CASSPGTTAGNEQFF | TGTGCCAGCAGCCCAGGCACAACGGCAGGCAATGAGCAGTTCTTC
NA | TRBJ2-3 | TRBV7-3 | few | CASSAGLRTDTQYF | TGTGCCAGCAGCGCCGGACTACGCACAGATACGCAGTATTTT
NA | TRBJ1-4 | TRBV7-8 | NA | CASSLRSVGEKLFF | TGTGCCAGCAGCCTTAGGAGCGTGGGTGAAAAACTGTTTTTT
NA | TRBJ1-3 | TRBV29-1 | few | CSVDDVGGNTIYF | TGCAGCGTTGACGACGTAGGTGGAAACACCATATATTTT
NA | TRBJ2-2 | TRBV7-9 | few | CASSFFDTGELFF | TGTGCCAGCAGCTTTTTCGACACCGGGGAGCTGTTTTTT
TRBD1 | TRBJ2-7 | TRBV9 | many | CASSANWGQGALYEQYF | TGTGCCAGCAGCGCCAATTGGGGACAGGGGGCTCTCTACGAGCAGTACTTC
NA | TRBJ2-1 | TRBV4-2 | few | CASRPSAGRQFF | TGTGCCAGCAGACCGTCGGCGGGGAGGCAGTTCTTC
NA | TRBJ2-1 | TRBV20-1 | few | CSARDSTVNEQFF | TGCAGTGCTAGAGATTCCACAGTCAATGAGCAGTTCTTC
NA | TRBJ1-5 | TRBV29-1 | few | CSVGSRAYQPQHF | TGCAGCGTTGGTTCCCGGGCTTATCAGCCCCAGCATTTT
NA | TRBJ2-1 | TRBV7-3 | few | CASSLTLGDYNEQFF | TGTGCCAGCAGCTTAACGCTAGGGGATTACAATGAGCAGTTCTTC
NA | TRBJ2-3 | TRBV5-6 | NA | CASSPRELSTDTQYF | TGTGCCAGCAGCCCAAGGGAACTCAGCACAGATACGCAGTATTTT
TRBD2 | TRBJ2-1 | TRBV24-1 | few | CATSDAGLAAYNEQFF | TGTGCCACCAGTGATGCGGGACTAGCGGCATACAATGAGCAGTTCTTC
TRBD2 | TRBJ2-7 | TRBV5-1 | NA | CASSSGGLNEQYF | TGCGCCAGCAGCTCGGGGGGGCTGAACGAGCAGTACTTC
NA | TRBJ1-5 | TRBV6-2/TRBV6-3 | NA | CASSDQVLEPQHF | TGTGCCAGCAGCGATCAGGTTTTGGAGCCCCAGCATTTT
TRBD1 | TRBJ1-3 | TRBV6-8 | few | CASREGASGNTIYF | TGTGCCAGCAGGGAGGGGGCGTCTGGAAACACCATATATTTT
TRBD1 | TRBJ2-7 | TRBV7-2 | many | CASRSTGTDAYEQYF | TGTGCCAGCAGGTCTACCGGGACAGACGCCTACGAGCAGTACTTC
NA | TRBJ2-5 | TRBV3-1 | NA | CASSQGARERETQYF | TGTGCCAGCAGCCAAGGGGCCAGGGAGAGGGAGACCCAGTACTTC
NA | TRBJ2-5 | TRBV4-1 | NA | CASSEPGQGETQYF | TGCGCCAGCAGCGAGCCGGGACAAGGGGAGACCCAGTACTTC
NA | TRBJ2-1 | TRBV7-2 | NA | CASSLVPPGGSYNEQFF | TGTGCCAGCAGCTTAGTCCCGCCAGGGGGGTCCTACAATGAGCAGTTCTTC
NA | TRBJ1-2 | TRBV7-9 | NA | CASSLVRVAMIYGYTF | TGTGCCAGCAGCCTCGTGAGGGTGGCTATGATCTATGGCTACACCTTC
NA | TRBJ2-1 | TRBV11-2 | few | CASSLLRLYNEQFF | TGTGCCAGCAGCTTGCTGAGGCTCTACAATGAGCAGTTCTTC
NA | TRBJ1-4 | TRBV24-1 | NA | CATSDGVGLFF | TGTGCCACCAGTGATGGGGTAGGACTGTTTTTT